The 14 T cell receptor beta chains below all came from one sample that was sequenced in a study of beta chain features in type 1 diabetes. Every isolated RNA sample was fully reverse transcribed, so sequencing captured expressed TCRB transcripts. This table comes from immunoSEQ multiplex PCR, and its TCRdb copy is limited to in-frame clones, with some not included. The data contain 300,000 to 350,000 clones, around a fifth of them seen just once; the ten biggest clones take up 0.044%. Input material: naive CD4+ T cells from blood. These receptors came from a woman between 18 and 29 years old in good health.

This clone was seen a few times. The V and J genes are TRBV30 and TRBJ1-1; 9 nucleotides match TRBD1. V lost 1 base, J lost 1 base, and 1 base stayed unmatched. CDR3 length: 14 amino acids. Germline CDR1 GTSNPN, CDR2 SVGIG (reference sequence). CDR3 nucleotide sequence: TGTGCCTGGAGTGCGGGACAGGGGAACACTGAAGCTTTCTTT. Translated, it gives CAWSAGQGNTEAFF.

The CDR3 DNA reads TGTGCCAGCAGCACGGACAGAGGCAATCAGCCCCAGCATTTT. Translated: CASSTDRGNQPQHF. The V and J genes are TRBV6-5 and TRBJ1-5; TRBD1 might be the D (6 bases). The CDR3 contains 14 residues. Per germline, CDR1 MNHEY and CDR2 SVGAGI. V dropped 6 bases and J dropped 2 bases, with 11 bases sitting between them.

V is TRBV4-1 and J is TRBJ2-3; 12 nucleotides match TRBD2. The junction had 1 base not matched to a gene; V was cut back by 5 bases and J by 1 base. CDR3 size: 15 residues. Germline lookup yields CDR1 MGHRA and CDR2 YSYEKL. The CDR3 region is CASSRLAGGTDTQYF. The CDR3 coding sequence is TGCGCCAGCAGCAGACTAGCGGGGGGCACAGATACGCAGTATTTT.

This chain uses TRBV5-4 with TRBJ1-2; D may be TRBD1 (6 bases). Deletions cut 4 bases from V and 9 bases from J, with 22 bases between. From germline, CDR1 is SGHNT and CDR2 YYREEE (reference sequence). This CDR3 region has 15 residues. In DNA, the CDR3 is TGTGCCAGCAGCCCCCCGGGGGGGGCGACGAATAGCTACACCTTC. Encoded protein: CASSPPGGATNSYTF.

This sequence joins TRBV15 and TRBJ2-2, with D maybe TRBD2 (7 bases). The CDR3 has 16 residues. The germline V gene has CDR1 LNHNV and CDR2 YYDKDF (reference sequence). V lost 5 bases and J 6 bases, leaving 19 bases between the germline ends. The CDR3 sequence: CATSYIGGGISGELFF. Here the CDR3 DNA reads TGTGCCACCAGCTACATTGGCGGGGGCATCTCCGGGGAGCTGTTTTTT.

The rearrangement uses TRBV2 and TRBJ2-7, with 8 bases fitting TRBD1. Germline-derived CDR1 and CDR2 are SNHLY and FYNNEI. Germline trimming cut 4 bases from V and 3 bases from J; bases unmatched to any gene: 5. The CDR3 length is 14 residues. CDR3 nucleotide sequence: TGTGCCAGCAGTGGGGGGACAGGCCGCTACGAGCAGTACTTC. This gives the protein CASSGGTGRYEQYF.

This clone was seen only a few times. The CDR3 bases are TGTGCCAGCAGCTGGCCTAGCGGGGGGGCCACAGAGACCCAGTACTTC. Encoded protein: CASSWPSGGATETQYF. V and J are TRBV7-2 and TRBJ2-5, with TRBD2 identical over 12 bases. After removal of 4 bases from V and 4 bases from J, the junction contained 7 bases not matched to a gene. In germline, CDR1 is SGHTA, CDR2 FQGNSA. The CDR3 totals 16 residues.

This clone was found a few times. The chain employs TRBV2 and TRBJ2-1; D possibly corresponds to TRBD2 (6 bases). Trimming pared 4 bases from V and 6 bases from J, leaving 10 bases between. CDR3 size: 13 residues. Germline V gives CDR1 SNHLY, CDR2 FYNNEI. DNA of the CDR3: TGTGCCAGCAGTGTGGAGGGACCCAATGAGCAGTTCTTC. Encoded protein: CASSVEGPNEQFF. The full variable domain, rest sourced from reference TRBV2 and TRBJ2-1, is EPEVTQTPSHQVTQMGQEVILRCVPISNHLYFYWYRQILGQKVEFLVSFYNNEISEKSEIFDDQFSVERPDGSNFTLKIRSTKLEDSAMYFCASSVEGPNEQFFGPGTRLTVL.

V usage is TRBV30 and J usage is TRBJ1-6; the D gene is possibly TRBD1 (5 bases). The germline V and J ends were trimmed by 0 bases and 9 bases, with 12 bases remaining between them. The CDR3 totals 14 residues. Germline assignment: CDR1 GTSNPN and CDR2 SVGIG (reference sequence). Here the CDR3 DNA reads TGTGCCTGGAGTGTTGTGACAGAAGCTTCACCCCTCCACTTT. Encoded protein: CAWSVVTEASPLHF.

J is TRBJ1-2 and V is TRBV30; the D is unclear. This CDR3 has 12 residues. V lost 4 bases to trimming and J lost 7 bases, with 13 bases between them. Germline V gives CDR1 GTSNPN, CDR2 SVGIG (reference sequence). Written as DNA, the CDR3 is TGTGCCTGGAACGTCCACCGGGGTGGCTACACCTTC. It is translated as CAWNVHRGGYTF. The whole variable domain, remainder taken from reference TRBV30 and TRBJ1-2, is SQTIHQWPATLVQPVGSPLSLECTVEGTSNPNLYWYRQAAGRGLQLLFYSVGIGQISSEVPQNLSASRPQDRQFILSSKKLLLSDSGFYLCAWNVHRGGYTFGSGTRLTVV.

Only a few counts were recorded for this clone. DNA for the CDR3: TGTGCCAGCAGCTTGAGGCGGGCGGATGAAAAACTGTTTTTT. Protein: CASSLRRADEKLFF. The V gene is TRBV13, the J gene TRBJ1-4, with D hard to call. The CDR3 sequence is 14 residues long. Per the germline V gene, CDR1 is PRHDT and CDR2 is FYEKMQ (reference sequence). V was pared by 3 bases and J by 6 bases, with 11 bases between.

This clone was observed a handful of times. The genes are TRBV25-1 and TRBJ2-7; 7 bases are shared with TRBD1. CDR1 MGHDK and CDR2 SYGVNS come from the germline V gene. The CDR3 totals 14 residues. The V and J ends lost 6 bases and 4 bases, in that order; junction bases with no gene match: 9. CDR3 DNA sequence: TGTGCCAGCAGCGTCACAGGGGCTGGGTACGAGCAGTACTTC. This codes for CASSVTGAGYEQYF.

This clone was seen a few times. The chain joins TRBV2 to TRBJ2-3, with 11 bases fitting TRBD2. Per the germline V gene, CDR1 is SNHLY and CDR2 is FYNNEI. V was pared by 7 bases and J by 8 bases, with 11 bases of the junction left unmatched. The CDR3 length is 15 residues. The CDR3 sequence is CASNLLAGATVTQYF. The CDR3 region has the DNA TGTGCCAGCAATCTACTAGCGGGGGCGACTGTTACGCAGTATTTT.

There are a few counts of this clone. The rearrangement links TRBV4-3 to TRBJ2-7; 8 nucleotides agree with TRBD1. Germline values: CDR1 LGHNA, CDR2 YSLEER. V shed 3 bases, J shed 2 bases, and the junction held 9 bases outside the gene matches. This CDR3 comprises 16 residues. The CDR3 spells CASSQDFGTGPYEQYF. For the CDR3, the DNA is TGCGCCAGCAGCCAGGATTTCGGGACAGGTCCCTACGAGCAGTACTTC.